Presented here are 24 T cell receptor beta chains from one specimen sequenced in a study of blood T cell repertoires in COVID-19. Method: immunoSEQ multiplex PCR; TCRdb's copy keeps in-frame clones and lacks some. Seen here are 200,000 to 250,000 clones, 70% to 90% observed once, and the top ten hold more than 9%. The source material was peripheral blood. The receptor set was obtained from a woman older than 75 with acute or convalescent COVID-19.

This chain links TRBV28 with TRBJ1-3; D ambiguous. This CDR3 region has 13 residues. The V end was cut by 7 bases, the J end by 3 bases, with 10 bases between. Germline V lookup: CDR1 MDHEN, CDR2 SYDVKM. CDR3 DNA sequence: TGTGCCAGCACCCCGGTGCTTGGAAACACCATATATTTT. It codes for CASTPVLGNTIYF.

V gene TRBV7-3 combines with J gene TRBJ2-5, with 10 bases that match TRBD1. This CDR3 contains 18 residues. Germline V gives CDR1 SGHTA, CDR2 FQGTGA. V lost 3 bases, J lost 3 bases, and 13 bases stayed unmatched. The CDR3 loop is CASSFGGKGQGKKETQYF. CDR3 nucleotides: TGTGCCAGCAGCTTCGGGGGAAAGGGACAGGGGAAAAAAGAGACCCAGTACTTC.

This clone was recorded a few times. The CDR3 sequence: CAILDLAKETQYF. CDR3 nucleotides: TGTGCCATCCTGGACCTAGCCAAAGAGACCCAGTACTTC. The chain links TRBV10-3 to TRBJ2-5; tentatively, D is TRBD2 (5 bases). Germline assignment: CDR1 ENHRY and CDR2 SYGVKD. The CDR3 is 13 amino acids. The V and J ends lost 8 bases and 3 bases respectively, with 13 bases between them.

This rearrangement joins TRBV10-3 to TRBJ2-5; 9 bases align to TRBD1. J gave up 4 bases and V 2 bases, and 2 bases lay outside the gene matches. CDR1 is ENHRY, CDR2 SYGVKD, per germline. CDR3 length equals 14 residues. The CDR3 DNA reads TGTGCCATCAGTGAGAGACAGGGGGGAGAGACCCAGTACTTC. Translated: CAISERQGGETQYF.

V is TRBV30 and J is TRBJ2-3, with TRBD1 as a possible D gene (6 bases). V lost 0 bases and J lost 4, with 11 bases in between. The germline CDR1 and CDR2 sequences are GTSNPN and SVGIG (reference sequence). The CDR3 is made up of 14 amino acids. DNA of the CDR3: TGTGCCTGGAGTGTATGGGGGCAGGCAGATACGCAGTATTTT. Its protein is CAWSVWGQADTQYF. Full variable domain (remainder filled in from reference TRBV30 and TRBJ2-3): SQTIHQWPATLVQPVGSPLSLECTVEGTSNPNLYWYRQAAGRGLQLLFYSVGIGQISSEVPQNLSASRPQDRQFILSSKKLLLSDSGFYLCAWSVWGQADTQYFGPGTRLTVL.

The rearrangement uses TRBV7-2 and TRBJ2-4; tentatively, D is TRBD2 (5 bases). Germline V lookup: CDR1 SGHTA, CDR2 FQGNSA. The CDR3 is 15 residues long. The V and J ends lost 4 bases and 8 bases respectively, with 18 bases between them. DNA of the CDR3: TGTGCCAGCAGCTCCGCCGGGAACAGTTGGGACATTCAGTACTTC. Protein sequence: CASSSAGNSWDIQYF.

The V and J genes are TRBV5-6 and TRBJ2-7; D is possibly TRBD1 (6 bases). This CDR3 is built from 14 residues. V dropped 4 bases and J dropped 0 bases, with 11 bases sitting between them. CDR1 is SGHDT, CDR2 YYEEEE, per germline. The CDR3 spells CASSPQGYSYEQYF. CDR3 nucleotides: TGTGCCAGCAGCCCACAGGGATACTCCTACGAGCAGTACTTC.

This CDR3 reads CSAIFGVEAFF. CDR3 in DNA: TGCAGTGCTATTTTCGGGGTTGAAGCTTTCTTT. The genes are TRBV20-1 and TRBJ1-1; no firm D call. Germline V gene data show CDR1 as DFQATT and CDR2 as SNEGSKA (reference sequence). This CDR3 is built from 11 residues. V was clipped by 4 bases and J by 7 bases, with 10 bases between them.

The chain combines TRBV4-3 with TRBJ1-2; 7 bases agree with TRBD1. The CDR3 contains 17 residues. The germline V gene encodes CDR1 LGHNA and CDR2 YSLEER. Trimming removed 0 bases from V and 0 bases from J; junction bases left unmatched: 7. CDR3 nucleotides: TGCGCCAGCAGCCAAGATTTGGCACAGGGGACTAACTATGGCTACACCTTC. Translated, it gives CASSQDLAQGTNYGYTF.

The table lists this clone with a count of one. This chain links TRBV9 with TRBJ1-2; no reliable D call. This CDR3 has 17 amino acids. V was pared by 2 bases and J by 5 bases, with 22 bases between. Looked up from germline, CDR1 is SGDLS and CDR2 is YYNGEE. The CDR3 DNA reads as TGTGCCAGCAGCGTCCTGGGAGTGGGCGTGGCCCCATATGGCTACACCTTC. Protein: CASSVLGVGVAPYGYTF.

The J gene is TRBJ2-7, the V gene TRBV6-5, with 10 nucleotides matching TRBD2. V shed 6 bases, J shed 7 bases, and the junction held 6 bases outside the gene matches. Looked up from germline, CDR1 is MNHEY and CDR2 is SVGAGI. The CDR3 loop spans 13 amino acids. Here the CDR3 DNA reads TGTGCCAGCAGCCTAGCGGGAGTAAGGGAGCAGTACTTC. Its translation: CASSLAGVREQYF.

The chain has TRBV28 and TRBJ2-1; TRBD1 matches at 9 bases. This CDR3 comprises 15 residues. The junction had 7 bases not matched to a gene; V was cut back by 4 bases and J by 6 bases. Germline loops: CDR1 MDHEN, CDR2 SYDVKM. CDR3 DNA sequence: TGTGCCAGCAGTTCAACCGGGACAGGGTTCAATGAGCAGTTCTTC. Protein sequence: CASSSTGTGFNEQFF. Full variable domain (outside the CDR3, taken from reference TRBV28 and TRBJ2-1): DVKVTQSSRYLVKRTGEKVFLECVQDMDHENMFWYRQDPGLGLRLIYFSYDVKMKEKGDIPEGYSVSREKKERFSLILESASTNQTSMYLCASSSTGTGFNEQFFGPGTRLTVL.

This clone appeared once. The chain recombines TRBV9 with TRBJ2-3, with unresolved D. Germline-derived CDR1 and CDR2 are SGDLS and YYNGEE. The length of the CDR3 is 14 residues. Trimming removed 0 bases at V and 1 base at J, with 6 bases between. The CDR3 loop reads CASSVGTGTDTQYF. The CDR3 DNA reads TGTGCCAGCAGCGTAGGAACAGGCACAGATACGCAGTATTTT.

The chain carries TRBV7-8 and TRBJ1-4; D not certain. Trimming removed 0 bases from V and 0 bases from J, with 14 bases in between. The CDR3 extends over 18 amino acids. Germline V gene data show CDR1 as SGHVS and CDR2 as FQNEAQ. The DNA for the CDR3 is TGTGCCAGCAGCTTAGCCCCCAGCACCGGAGCAACTAATGAAAAACTGTTTTTT. This gives the protein CASSLAPSTGATNEKLFF.

By sample share, this clone is medium-sized. V and J are TRBV30 and TRBJ2-7, with 7 bases fitting TRBD1. Germline-derived CDR1 and CDR2 are GTSNPN and SVGIG (reference sequence). V gave up 5 bases and J gave up 2 bases; unmatched junction bases: 3. The CDR3 spans 12 residues. The CDR3 nucleotides read TGTGCCTGGCAAGGGGGCCCCTACGAGCAGTACTTC. It codes for CAWQGGPYEQYF.

The chain uses TRBV7-8 and TRBJ1-4, with 7 bases identical to TRBD1. This CDR3 has 15 residues. Germline loops: CDR1 SGHVS, CDR2 FQNEAQ. The junction had 5 bases not matched to a gene; V was cut back by 3 bases and J by 4 bases. DNA of the CDR3: TGTGCCAGCAGCTTGACAGGGATTTTTAATGAAAAACTGTTTTTT. This codes for CASSLTGIFNEKLFF.

The rearrangement uses TRBV30 and TRBJ2-1; unclear D gene. The CDR3 totals 13 residues. From germline, CDR1 is GTSNPN and CDR2 SVGIG (reference sequence). V gave up 1 base and J gave up 8 bases, with 12 bases separating them. The CDR3 bases are TGTGCCTGGAGTGATCCACTGCCCTATGAGCAGTTCTTC. It encodes CAWSDPLPYEQFF.

The rearrangement uses TRBV30 and TRBJ1-1, with D perhaps TRBD1 (5 bases). The ends were cut back, 3 bases at V and 2 bases at J, with 16 bases in the middle. The CDR3 contains 15 residues. The germline gives CDR1 GTSNPN, CDR2 SVGIG (reference sequence). DNA for the CDR3: TGTGCCTGGAGCCCCGTCGCTCAGGGAAACACTGAAGCTTTCTTT. Its protein is CAWSPVAQGNTEAFF.

The chain is built from TRBV18 and TRBJ1-6; 9 bases fit TRBD1. With V trimmed by 8 bases and J by 3 bases, 20 bases remained unmatched. CDR3 length: 20 amino acids. Germline loops: CDR1 KGHSH, CDR2 LQKENI. CDR3: CASPIPPGQGTTFYNSPLHF. In DNA form, the CDR3 reads TGTGCCAGCCCCATCCCCCCAGGACAGGGGACGACATTCTATAATTCACCCCTCCACTTT.

The chain recombines TRBV28 with TRBJ1-4, with unresolved D. V was shortened by 2 bases and J by 8 bases, with 6 bases between the two germline ends. Germline CDR1 MDHEN, CDR2 SYDVKM. The CDR3 length is 12 residues. The CDR3 loop reads CASSLAGEKLFF. The CDR3 bases are TGTGCCAGCAGTTTAGCGGGAGAAAAACTGTTTTTT.

The chain employs TRBV7-2 and TRBJ2-1; 14 bases match TRBD2. The CDR3 length is 15 residues. Germline lookup yields CDR1 SGHTA and CDR2 FQGNSA. After removal of 4 bases from V and 8 bases from J, the junction contained 4 bases not matched to a gene. CDR3 sequence reads: CASSWGLAGVYEQFF. For the CDR3, the DNA is TGTGCCAGCAGCTGGGGACTAGCGGGAGTCTATGAGCAGTTCTTC.

V gene TRBV6-5 combines with J gene TRBJ2-7; 8 nucleotides line up with TRBD2. V shed 4 bases, J shed 4 bases, and the junction held 9 bases outside the gene matches. The germline CDR1 and CDR2 sequences are MNHEY and SVGAGI. The CDR3 is made up of 15 amino acids. The CDR3 coding sequence is TGTGCCAGCAGTTCCTTAGCGGGATACCCTTACGAGCAGTACTTC. This translates into CASSSLAGYPYEQYF.

This chain links TRBV7-2 with TRBJ1-3; D uncertain. Germline CDR1 is SGHTA and CDR2 is FQGNSA. CDR3 length: 15 residues. Trimming shortened V by 4 bases and J by 0 bases, and 10 bases separated the two germline ends. This chain's CDR3 is CASSWSPSSGNTIYF. The CDR3 coding sequence is TGTGCCAGCAGCTGGAGCCCTAGCTCTGGAAACACCATATATTTT. Filled out from reference TRBV7-2 and TRBJ1-3, the complete variable domain reads GAGVSQSPSNKVTEKGKDVELRCDPISGHTALYWYRQSLGQGLEFLIYFQGNSAPDKSGLPSDRFSAERTGGSVSTLTIQRTQQEDSAVYLCASSWSPSSGNTIYFGEGSWLTVV.

This chain uses TRBV5-4 with TRBJ2-5, with TRBD1 matching over 7 bases. This CDR3 is built from 15 residues. V trimming: 0 bases; J trimming: 1 base; junction bases outside the gene matches: 3. Per germline, CDR1 SGHNT and CDR2 YYREEE (reference sequence). The CDR3 region is CASSLAGGLQETQYF. The CDR3 DNA sequence: TGTGCCAGCAGCTTGGCAGGGGGTCTCCAAGAGACCCAGTACTTC.